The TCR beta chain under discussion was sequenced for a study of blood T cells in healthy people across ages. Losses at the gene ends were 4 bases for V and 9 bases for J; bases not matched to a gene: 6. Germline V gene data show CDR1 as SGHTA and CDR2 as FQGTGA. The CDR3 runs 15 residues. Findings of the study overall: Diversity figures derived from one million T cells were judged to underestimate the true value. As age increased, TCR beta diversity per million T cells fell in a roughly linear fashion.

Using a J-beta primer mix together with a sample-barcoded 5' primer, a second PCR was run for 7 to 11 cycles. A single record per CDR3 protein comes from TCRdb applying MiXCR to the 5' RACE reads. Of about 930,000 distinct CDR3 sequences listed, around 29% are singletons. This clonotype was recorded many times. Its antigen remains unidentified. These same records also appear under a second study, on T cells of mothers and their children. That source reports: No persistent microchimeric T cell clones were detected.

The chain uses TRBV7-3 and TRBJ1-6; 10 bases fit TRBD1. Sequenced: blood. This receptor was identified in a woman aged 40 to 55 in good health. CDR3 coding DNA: TGTGCCAGCAGCTCAATCGGGGACAGGGGTTCACCCCTCCACTTT. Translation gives CASSSIGDRGSPLHF.